Its frequency marks the clone carrying this TCR beta chain as medium-sized (0.01 to 0.1%). The sample originates from a study of T cells expressing NK-cell markers. TCRdb re-called the 5' RACE reads and shows each CDR3 protein once, DNA omitted. Its table lists some 4,700 distinct CDR3 sequences. The CDR3 has 14 residues. Germline V gene sequence: CDR1 DFQATT, CDR2 SNEGSKA (reference sequence). This TCR derives from a man between 18 and 29 years old in good health. The J gene is TRBJ2-5, the V gene TRBV20-1. The sequenced material came from blood T cells: a sorted CD56 or NKG2C T cell subset, CD4+ or CD8+ T cells, or bulk PBMC T cells (not recorded which). The CDR3 spells CSALSLAVQETQYF.